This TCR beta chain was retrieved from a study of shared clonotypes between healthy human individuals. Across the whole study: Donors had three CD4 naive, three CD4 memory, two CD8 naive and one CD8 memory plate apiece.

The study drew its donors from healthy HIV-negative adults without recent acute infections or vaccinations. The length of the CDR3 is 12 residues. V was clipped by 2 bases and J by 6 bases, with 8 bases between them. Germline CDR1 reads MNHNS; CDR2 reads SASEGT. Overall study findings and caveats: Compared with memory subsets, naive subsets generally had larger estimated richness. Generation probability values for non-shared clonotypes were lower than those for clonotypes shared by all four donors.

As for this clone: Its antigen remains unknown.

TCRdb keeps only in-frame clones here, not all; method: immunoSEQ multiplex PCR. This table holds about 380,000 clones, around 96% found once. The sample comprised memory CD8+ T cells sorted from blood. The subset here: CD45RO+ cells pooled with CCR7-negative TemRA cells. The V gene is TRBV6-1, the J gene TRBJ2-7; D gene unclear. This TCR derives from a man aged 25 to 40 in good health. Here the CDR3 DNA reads TGTGCCAGCAGTGAATCGGGTTTCGAGCAGTACTTC. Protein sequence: CASSESGFEQYF.